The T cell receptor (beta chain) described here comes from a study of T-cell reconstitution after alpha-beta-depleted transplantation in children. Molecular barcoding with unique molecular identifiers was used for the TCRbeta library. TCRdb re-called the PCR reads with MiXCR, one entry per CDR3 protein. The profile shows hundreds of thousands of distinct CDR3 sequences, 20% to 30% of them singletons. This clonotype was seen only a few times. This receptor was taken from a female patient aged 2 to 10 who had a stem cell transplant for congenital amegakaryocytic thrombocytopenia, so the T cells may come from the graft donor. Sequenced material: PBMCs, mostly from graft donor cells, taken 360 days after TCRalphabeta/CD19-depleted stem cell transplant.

This CDR3 reads CASSLAGRTGELFF. In DNA, the CDR3 is TGTGCCAGCAGTTTAGCCGGGAGGACCGGGGAGCTGTTTTTT. The genes are TRBV12-3 or TRBV12-4 and TRBJ2-2, with 7 bases identical to TRBD2. V shed 0 bases and J 5 bases; nucleotides not matched to a gene: 0. CDR3 length: 14 residues.